Each of the 9 T cell receptor beta chains below was sequenced from the same sample in a study of blood T cell repertoires in COVID-19. Some clones are missing from TCRdb's copy, which holds only in-frame ones; the method was immunoSEQ multiplex PCR. This table has 270,000 or so clones, about 87% appearing once. Sequenced material: PBMCs or T cells enriched from blood (not recorded which). These receptors were collected from a woman between 40 and 55 years old with acute COVID-19.

The rearrangement uses TRBV9 and TRBJ1-2, with D unclear. The CDR3 sequence is 14 residues long. Germline V gives CDR1 SGDLS, CDR2 YYNGEE. Trimming removed 3 bases from V and 0 bases from J, with 9 bases in between. CDR3 bases: TGTGCCAGCAGCGCCCAAACAGCTAACTATGGCTACACCTTC. This translates into CASSAQTANYGYTF. Using reference TRBV9 and TRBJ1-2 for the parts outside the CDR3, the full variable domain is DSGVTQTPKHLITATGQRVTLRCSPRSGDLSVYWYQQSLDQGLQFLIQYYNGEERAKGNILERFSAQQFPDLHSELNLSSLELGDSALYFCASSAQTANYGYTFGSGTRLTVV.

The chain couples TRBV27 to TRBJ1-4; D unresolved. Deletions cut 6 bases from V and 0 bases from J, with 11 bases between. Germline V gene lookup returns CDR1 MNHEY and CDR2 SMNVEV (reference sequence). The CDR3 has 15 amino acids. The CDR3 spells CASRRGFSTNEKLFF. The CDR3 DNA sequence: TGTGCCAGCAGACGGGGTTTTTCAACTAATGAAAAACTGTTTTTT.

This chain connects TRBV30 to TRBJ1-3; 7 bases fit TRBD1. Germline-derived CDR1 and CDR2 are GTSNPN and SVGIG (reference sequence). The CDR3 has 14 residues. The V and J ends lost 8 bases and 0 bases, in that order; junction bases with no gene match: 7. The CDR3 nucleotides are TGTGCCGGAAAAGGGACAGCCTCTGGAAACACCATATATTTT. Translating gives CAGKGTASGNTIYF.

This rearrangement joins TRBV21-1 to TRBJ1-1; TRBD1, the D gene given by the table, was not confirmed from the DNA. TRBV21-1 is a listed pseudogene. The CDR3 length is 17 residues. CDR3 protein: CASSKGAAGGEDTEAFF. CDR3 DNA: TGTGCCAGCAGCAAAGGGGCGGCAGGGGGCGAGGACACTGAAGCTTTCTTT.

V and J are TRBV12-5 and TRBJ2-2; 8 bases agree with TRBD1. J gave up 1 base and V 7 bases, and 14 bases lay outside the gene matches. Germline values: CDR1 LGHNT, CDR2 FRNRAP. The CDR3 contains 18 residues. In DNA, the CDR3 is TGTGCTAGTGCCCTTAAACAAACCGGGACAGGGAACACCGGGGAGCTGTTTTTT. Translating gives CASALKQTGTGNTGELFF.

The gene calls are TRBV7-2 and TRBJ2-1; 7 bases match TRBD2. V gave up 5 bases and J gave up 5 bases; unmatched junction bases: 6. The length of the CDR3 is 14 residues. Per the germline V gene, CDR1 is SGHTA and CDR2 is FQGNSA. CDR3 in amino acids: CASSRDYANNEQFF. The DNA of the CDR3 is TGTGCCAGCAGCCGGGACTACGCCAACAATGAGCAGTTCTTC. Combining the CDR3 with reference TRBV7-2 and TRBJ2-1 gives the whole variable domain GAGVSQSPSNKVTEKGKDVELRCDPISGHTALYWYRQSLGQGLEFLIYFQGNSAPDKSGLPSDRFSAERTGGSVSTLTIQRTQQEDSAVYLCASSRDYANNEQFFGPGTRLTVL.

This sequence joins TRBV7-3 and TRBJ1-3; unclear D gene. Germline assignment: CDR1 SGHTA and CDR2 FQGTGA. This CDR3 contains 13 residues. Trimming stripped 4 bases from V and 7 bases from J, with 11 bases between. The CDR3 DNA sequence: TGTGCCAGCAGCTACGACGGGTATAACACCATATATTTT. Translation: CASSYDGYNTIYF.

The rearrangement joins TRBV11-3 to TRBJ2-1, with TRBD2 matching 8 bases. The CDR3 contains 17 residues. Germline V gives CDR1 SGHNT, CDR2 YENEEA. The V and J ends lost 1 base and 9 bases, in that order; junction bases with no gene match: 14. CDR3 protein: CASSLASAGGPPFEQFF. The CDR3 DNA reads as TGTGCCAGCAGCTTAGCCTCGGCGGGGGGTCCCCCCTTTGAGCAGTTCTTC. The whole variable domain, remainder taken from reference TRBV11-3 and TRBJ2-1, is EAGVVQSPRYKIIEKKQPVAFWCNPISGHNTLYWYLQNLGQGPELLIRYENEEAVDDSQLPKDRFSAERLKGVDSTLKIQPAELGDSAVYLCASSLASAGGPPFEQFFGPGTRLTVL.

V gene TRBV5-4 combines with J gene TRBJ1-1, with 7 positions matching TRBD1. CDR1 and CDR2 from the germline V gene are SGHNT and YYREEE (reference sequence). J gave up 3 bases and V 7 bases, and 6 bases lay outside the gene matches. The CDR3 runs 13 residues. CDR3 bases: TGTGCCAGCGGGACAGACCCCCACACTGAAGCTTTCTTT. Its translation: CASGTDPHTEAFF.